The present TCR beta chain was sequenced within a study of blood T cell repertoires in COVID-19. Study-wide context: Sources were T cells, B-cell-depleted T cells, or PBMCs; the material itself was cDNA or gDNA.

The CDR3 has 14 amino acids. V shed 4 bases and J 7 bases; nucleotides not matched to a gene: 8. CDR1 is MNHEY and CDR2 is SVGAGI in the germline V gene. Original methodology: Reference gene primer amplification yielded estimated nucleated cell counts. Clones were read by immunoSEQ multiplex PCR, and TCRdb kept only the in-frame ones, dropping some. V, J and clone size are those of that table, while D and trimming were read from the DNA. The sample includes approximately 190,000 clones, over 80% of them seen just once. Sequences were obtained from peripheral blood. The clonotype originates from a woman in her 30s with acute or convalescent COVID-19. This chain connects TRBV6-5 to TRBJ1-2; TRBD1 aligns across 8 bases. The DNA for the CDR3 is TGTGCCAGCAGTTTCTTCCAGGGGGCTTTTGGCTACACCTTC. It encodes CASSFFQGAFGYTF.